This entry lists 7 T cell receptor beta chains sequenced from one sample in a study of blood T cell repertoires in COVID-19. TCRdb's table, derived via immunoSEQ multiplex PCR, lists solely in-frame clones and lacks some. In the table there are about 190,000 clones, 84% of which are singletons. Sequenced sample: PBMCs or T cells enriched from blood (not recorded which). Receptor source: a woman in her twenties or thirties who had recovered from COVID-19.

The V gene is TRBV5-1, the J gene TRBJ2-4, with D unclear. Germline V gene data show CDR1 as SGHRS and CDR2 as YFSETQ. The CDR3 runs to 14 residues. V lost 0 bases to trimming and J lost 3 bases, with 7 bases between them. The CDR3 spells CASSLAQSKNIQYF. DNA for the CDR3: TGCGCCAGCAGCTTGGCACAGAGCAAAAACATTCAGTACTTC.

The V gene is TRBV5-1, the J gene TRBJ2-3; TRBD1 is a possible D gene (5 bases). The V end was cut by 4 bases, the J end by 0 bases, with 12 bases between. The CDR3 is 15 amino acids. Germline V CDR1 and CDR2: SGHRS, YFSETQ. The CDR3 coding sequence is TGCGCCAGCAGCCCCAGGGTCGGGAGCACAGATACGCAGTATTTT. Protein sequence: CASSPRVGSTDTQYF.

The chain is built from TRBV28 and TRBJ1-2; the match to TRBD1 covers 10 bases. Trimming at V came to 6 bases and at J to 3 bases, leaving 7 bases not matched to a gene. Per germline, CDR1 MDHEN and CDR2 SYDVKM. CDR3 length: 15 amino acids. The CDR3 DNA sequence: TGTGCCAGCAGGACGGGACAGGGGAGCGACTATGGCTACACCTTC. It yields the protein CASRTGQGSDYGYTF.

The chain joins TRBV27 to TRBJ2-3; D remains ambiguous. CDR1 is MNHEY and CDR2 is SMNVEV in the germline V gene (reference sequence). CDR3 size: 16 residues. V gave up 1 base and J gave up 4 bases, with 15 bases separating them. The CDR3 here is CASSLWPASTSDTQYF. CDR3 nucleotide sequence: TGTGCCAGCAGTTTATGGCCAGCGTCAACATCAGATACGCAGTATTTT.

This clone came up once. The genes are TRBV18 and TRBJ2-7; D not resolved. Trimming stripped 4 bases from V and 3 bases from J, with 13 bases between. The CDR3 is 14 residues long. Germline loops: CDR1 KGHSH, CDR2 LQKENI. The CDR3 protein is CASSQVNTIYEQYF. The CDR3 DNA reads as TGTGCCAGCTCACAGGTGAATACTATCTACGAGCAGTACTTC.

V is TRBV21-1 and J is TRBJ2-4; TRBD2 was called by the table and not checked on the DNA. TRBV21-1 is a listed pseudogene. The CDR3 extends over 14 amino acids. CDR3 residues: CDLRADTYKNIQYF. The CDR3 nucleotides are TGTGACCTGAGGGCAGATACCTACAAAAACATTCAGTACTTC.

The V gene is TRBV28, the J gene TRBJ2-7; no clear D. From germline, CDR1 is MDHEN and CDR2 SYDVKM. This CDR3 spans 12 amino acids. V gave up 3 bases and J gave up 7 bases, with 10 bases separating them. DNA of the CDR3: TGTGCCAGCAGTTTCCCCGTCGGGGAGCAGTACTTC. It yields the protein CASSFPVGEQYF. Full variable domain (missing parts from reference TRBV28 and TRBJ2-7): DVKVTQSSRYLVKRTGEKVFLECVQDMDHENMFWYRQDPGLGLRLIYFSYDVKMKEKGDIPEGYSVSREKKERFSLILESASTNQTSMYLCASSFPVGEQYFGPGTRLTVT.